Below are 5 T cell receptor beta chains sequenced from a single sample in a study of a mutant IDH1 vaccine in newly diagnosed glioma. The assay was immunoSEQ multiplex PCR, and TCRdb's table has in-frame clones only and misses some. The sample carries around 30,000 clones, around 80% recorded once. Time point here: baseline, week 1 (first vaccination visit). The treatment here: pre-vaccination baseline after standard-of-care therapy. The sample consisted of peripheral blood mononuclear cells (PBMCs), taken from a glioma patient treated with radiotherapy, temozolomide or both. These receptors were collected from a man in his fifties with glioma. Some clones in this sample may be carry-over from other donors' samples.

The chain has TRBV9 and TRBJ2-5, with TRBD2 identical over 14 bases. CDR3 length: 17 residues. V dropped 4 bases and J dropped 5; count of bases not matched to a gene: 10. CDR1 SGDLS and CDR2 YYNGEE come from the germline V gene. The CDR3 is CASSPGTSGGQSETQYF. The CDR3 DNA reads as TGTGCCAGCAGCCCTGGGACTAGCGGGGGCCAAAGCGAGACCCAGTACTTC.

The chain is built from TRBV5-6 and TRBJ2-7; D unresolved. V dropped 0 bases and J dropped 5 bases, with 3 bases sitting between them. CDR3 size: 11 residues. Germline V lookup: CDR1 SGHDT, CDR2 YYEEEE. The CDR3 bases are TGTGCCAGCAGCTTGGTCGACGAGCAGTACTTC. Protein: CASSLVDEQYF.

This chain connects TRBV7-2 to TRBJ1-2; 7 bases are shared with TRBD1. This CDR3 comprises 15 residues. After removal of 5 bases from V and 5 bases from J, the junction contained 11 bases not matched to a gene. The V gene's germline CDR1 is SGHTA and CDR2 FQGNSA. The CDR3 is CASSLDLEGAYGYTF. CDR3 DNA sequence: TGTGCCAGCAGCCTAGATCTGGAGGGGGCTTATGGCTACACCTTC.

The V gene is TRBV5-5, the J gene TRBJ2-7; D is unresolved. Germline values: CDR1 SGHKS, CDR2 YYEKEE (reference sequence). The V gene lost 2 bases and the J gene lost 2 bases, with 11 bases spanning the gap. The CDR3 runs to 14 residues. The CDR3 DNA sequence: TGTGCCAGCAGCTTACTGAGCAAACCCTACGAGCAGTACTTC. Protein product: CASSLLSKPYEQYF.

The V call is TRBV19, the J call TRBJ2-1; D uncertain. The V end lost 5 bases, the J end lost 0 bases, and 8 bases lay between the germline ends. The CDR3 runs 14 residues. Germline lookup yields CDR1 LNHDA and CDR2 SQIVND (reference sequence). The CDR3, as DNA: TGTGCCAGTAGTCCGACGAGCTCCTACAATGAGCAGTTCTTC. Translating gives CASSPTSSYNEQFF.